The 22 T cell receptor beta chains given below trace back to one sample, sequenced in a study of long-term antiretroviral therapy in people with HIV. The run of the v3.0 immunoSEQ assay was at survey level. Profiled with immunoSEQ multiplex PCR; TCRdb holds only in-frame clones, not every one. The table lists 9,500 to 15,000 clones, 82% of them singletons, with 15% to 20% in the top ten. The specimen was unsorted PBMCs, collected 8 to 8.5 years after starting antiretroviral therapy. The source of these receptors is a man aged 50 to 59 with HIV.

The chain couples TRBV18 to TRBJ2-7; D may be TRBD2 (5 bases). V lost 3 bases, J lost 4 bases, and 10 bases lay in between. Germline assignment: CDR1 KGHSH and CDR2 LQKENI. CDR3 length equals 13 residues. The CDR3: CASSPLREYEQYF. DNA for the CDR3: TGTGCCAGCTCACCCTTGAGGGAATACGAGCAGTACTTC.

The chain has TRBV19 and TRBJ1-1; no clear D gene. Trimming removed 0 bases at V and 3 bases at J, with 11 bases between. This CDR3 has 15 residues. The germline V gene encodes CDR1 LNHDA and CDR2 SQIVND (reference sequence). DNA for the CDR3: TGTGCCAGTAGTATAGATAATTCCGAATACACTGAAGCTTTCTTT. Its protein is CASSIDNSEYTEAFF.

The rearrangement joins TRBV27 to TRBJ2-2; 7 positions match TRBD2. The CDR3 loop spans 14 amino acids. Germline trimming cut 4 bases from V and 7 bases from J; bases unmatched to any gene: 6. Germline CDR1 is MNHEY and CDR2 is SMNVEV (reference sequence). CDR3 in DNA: TGTGCCAGCAGTTCAGGACTAGTAGGCGGGGAGCTGTTTTTT. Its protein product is CASSSGLVGGELFF.

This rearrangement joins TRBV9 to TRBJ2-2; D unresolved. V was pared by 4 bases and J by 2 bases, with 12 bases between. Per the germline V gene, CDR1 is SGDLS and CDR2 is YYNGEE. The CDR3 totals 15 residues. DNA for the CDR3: TGTGCCAGCAGCACGTTTGTGGTCAACACCGGGGAGCTGTTTTTT. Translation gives CASSTFVVNTGELFF.

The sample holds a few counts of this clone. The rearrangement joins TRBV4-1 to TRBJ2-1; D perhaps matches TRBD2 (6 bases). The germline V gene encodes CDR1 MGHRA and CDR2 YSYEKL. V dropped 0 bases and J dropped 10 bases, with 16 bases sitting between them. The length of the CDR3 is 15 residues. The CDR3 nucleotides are TGCGCCAGCAGCCAAGAAAGCGGGTCAACATGGGAGCAGTTCTTC. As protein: CASSQESGSTWEQFF.

CDR3 region: CASSALTDYEQFF. The CDR3 DNA sequence: TGTGCCAGCAGCGCCCTAACAGACTATGAGCAGTTCTTC. The rearrangement joins TRBV5-8 to TRBJ2-1; D unresolved. V was pared by 4 bases and J by 8 bases, with 13 bases between. Germline CDR1 SGHTS, CDR2 YDEGEE. This CDR3 comprises 13 residues.

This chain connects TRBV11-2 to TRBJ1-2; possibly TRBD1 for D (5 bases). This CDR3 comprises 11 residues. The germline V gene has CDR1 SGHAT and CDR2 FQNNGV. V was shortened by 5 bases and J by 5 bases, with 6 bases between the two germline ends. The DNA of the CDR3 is TGTGCCAGCAGCAGGGGATATGGCTACACCTTC. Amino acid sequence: CASSRGYGYTF.

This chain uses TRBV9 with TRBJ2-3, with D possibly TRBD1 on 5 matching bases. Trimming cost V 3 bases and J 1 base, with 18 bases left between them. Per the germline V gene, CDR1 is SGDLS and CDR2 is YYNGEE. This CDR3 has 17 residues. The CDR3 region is CASSGLRGKSGTDTQYF. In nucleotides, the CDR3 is TGTGCCAGCAGCGGACTTAGGGGAAAGTCTGGCACAGATACGCAGTATTTT.

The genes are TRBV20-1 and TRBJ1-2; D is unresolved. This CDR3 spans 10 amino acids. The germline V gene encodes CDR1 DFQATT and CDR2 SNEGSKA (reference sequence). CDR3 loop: CTSGDYGYTF. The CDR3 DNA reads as TGCACCAGTGGGGACTATGGCTACACCTTC.

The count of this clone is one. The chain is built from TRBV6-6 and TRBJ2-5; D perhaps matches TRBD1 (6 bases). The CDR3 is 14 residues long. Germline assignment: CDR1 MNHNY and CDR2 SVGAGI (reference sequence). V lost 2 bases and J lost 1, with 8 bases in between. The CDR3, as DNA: TGTGCCAGCAGTTACGAACAGGGCCAAGAGACCCAGTACTTC. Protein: CASSYEQGQETQYF.

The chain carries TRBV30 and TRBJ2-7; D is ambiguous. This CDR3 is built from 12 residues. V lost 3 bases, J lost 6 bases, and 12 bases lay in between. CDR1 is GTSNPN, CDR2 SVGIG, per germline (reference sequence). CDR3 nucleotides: TGTGCCTGGAGCCCGTCCTACGCCGAGCAGTACTTC. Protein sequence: CAWSPSYAEQYF.

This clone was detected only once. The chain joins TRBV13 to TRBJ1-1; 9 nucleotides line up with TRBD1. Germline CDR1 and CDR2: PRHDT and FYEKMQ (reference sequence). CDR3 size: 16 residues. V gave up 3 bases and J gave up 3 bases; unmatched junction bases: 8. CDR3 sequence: CASSLGDRERDTEAFF. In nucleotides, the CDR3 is TGTGCCAGCAGCTTGGGGGACAGGGAACGGGACACTGAAGCTTTCTTT.

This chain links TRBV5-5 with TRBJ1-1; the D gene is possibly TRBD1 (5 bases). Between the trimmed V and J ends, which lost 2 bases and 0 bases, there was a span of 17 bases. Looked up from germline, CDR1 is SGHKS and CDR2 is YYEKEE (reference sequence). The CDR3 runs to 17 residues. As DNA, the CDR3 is TGTGCCAGCAGCTTATCGGGACTGCCGATAATGAACACTGAAGCTTTCTTT. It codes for CASSLSGLPIMNTEAFF.

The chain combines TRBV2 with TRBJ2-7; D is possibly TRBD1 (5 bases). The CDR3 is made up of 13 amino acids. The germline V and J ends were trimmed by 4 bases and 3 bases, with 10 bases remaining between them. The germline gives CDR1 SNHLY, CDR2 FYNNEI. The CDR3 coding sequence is TGTGCCAGCAGTGGGTTTCAGGGCTACGAGCAGTACTTC. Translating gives CASSGFQGYEQYF.

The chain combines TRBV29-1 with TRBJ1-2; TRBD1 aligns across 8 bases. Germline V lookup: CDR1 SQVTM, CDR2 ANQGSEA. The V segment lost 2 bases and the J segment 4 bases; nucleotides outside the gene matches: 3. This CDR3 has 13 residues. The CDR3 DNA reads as TGCAGCGTTGAAACGGACAGGGTCTATGGCTACACCTTC. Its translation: CSVETDRVYGYTF.

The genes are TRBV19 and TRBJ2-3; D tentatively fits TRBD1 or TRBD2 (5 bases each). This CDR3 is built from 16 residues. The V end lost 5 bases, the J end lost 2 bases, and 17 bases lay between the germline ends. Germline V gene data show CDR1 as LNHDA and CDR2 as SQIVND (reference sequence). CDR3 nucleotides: TGTGCCAGTAGTCCCCTGACGGGGCCCACCACAGATACGCAGTATTTT. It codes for CASSPLTGPTTDTQYF. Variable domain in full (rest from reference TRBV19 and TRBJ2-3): DGGITQSPKYLFRKEGQNVTLSCEQNLNHDAMYWYRQDPGQGLRLIYYSQIVNDFQKGDIAEGYSVSREKKESFPLTVTSAQKNPTAFYLCASSPLTGPTTDTQYFGPGTRLTVL.

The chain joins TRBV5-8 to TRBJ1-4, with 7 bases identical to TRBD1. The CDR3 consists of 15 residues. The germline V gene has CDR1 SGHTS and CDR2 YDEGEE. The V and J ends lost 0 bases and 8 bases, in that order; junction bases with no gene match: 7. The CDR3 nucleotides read TGTGCCAGCAGCTTGGGGGCAGGGGGAAAGGAAAAACTGTTTTTT. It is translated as CASSLGAGGKEKLFF.

CDR3 amino acids: CASSYWSRGYEQYF. Here the CDR3 DNA reads TGTGCCAGCAGTTACTGGAGCAGGGGCTACGAGCAGTACTTC. V is TRBV6-5 and J is TRBJ2-7; D possibly corresponds to TRBD1 (6 bases). The CDR3 totals 14 residues. Trimming stripped 1 base from V and 3 bases from J, with 10 bases between. Germline V lookup: CDR1 MNHEY, CDR2 SVGAGI.

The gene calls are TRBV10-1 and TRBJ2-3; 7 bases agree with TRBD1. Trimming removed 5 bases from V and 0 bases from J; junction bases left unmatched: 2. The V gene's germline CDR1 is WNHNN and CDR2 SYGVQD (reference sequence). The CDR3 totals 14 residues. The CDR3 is CASSKGASTDTQYF. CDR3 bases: TGCGCCAGCAGTAAGGGGGCAAGCACAGATACGCAGTATTTT.

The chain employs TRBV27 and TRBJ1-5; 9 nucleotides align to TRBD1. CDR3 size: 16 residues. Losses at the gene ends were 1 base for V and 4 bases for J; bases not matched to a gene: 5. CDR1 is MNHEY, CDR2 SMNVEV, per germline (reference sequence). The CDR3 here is CASSLYGTGKNQPQHF. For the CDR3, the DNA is TGTGCCAGCAGTTTATATGGGACAGGGAAGAATCAGCCCCAGCATTTT.

This chain's CDR3 is CASSSAGIPNYGYTF. For the CDR3, the DNA is TGCGCCAGCAGCTCAGCAGGAATACCTAACTATGGCTACACCTTC. The chain joins TRBV5-1 to TRBJ1-2; no clear D gene. This CDR3 region has 15 residues. CDR1 SGHRS and CDR2 YFSETQ come from the germline V gene. V gave up 3 bases and J gave up 0 bases, with 12 bases separating them.

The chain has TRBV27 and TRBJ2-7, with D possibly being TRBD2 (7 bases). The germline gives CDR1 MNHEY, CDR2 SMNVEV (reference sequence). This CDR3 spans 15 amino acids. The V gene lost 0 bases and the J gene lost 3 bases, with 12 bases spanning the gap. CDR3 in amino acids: CASSLSGGPFYEQYF. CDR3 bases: TGTGCCAGCAGTTTATCCGGGGGGCCCTTCTACGAGCAGTACTTC.